This T cell receptor (beta chain) originates from a study of shared clonotypes between healthy human individuals. Terminally differentiated effector memory CD45RA+ cells were left out of the naive CD8 fraction, which was CD45RO-negative and positively selected for CCR7. CDR1 is SGHDN, CDR2 FVKESK, per germline. CDR3 size: 18 residues. V gave up 0 bases and J gave up 2 bases, with 17 bases separating them. Genomic DNA from each subset was divided evenly over several immunoSEQ plates. Libraries were prepared by immunoSEQ multiplex PCR; TCRdb keeps only in-frame clonotypes and omits some of them. The table records about 2.1 million clones, over 85% of them present only once.

What was sequenced was naive CD8+ T cells from PBMCs. This sequence originates from a man in his late teens or twenties in good health. Some clones in this sample may be carry-over from other donors' samples. V usage is TRBV14 and J usage is TRBJ2-1; D is possibly TRBD1 or TRBD2 (6 bases each). This CDR3 reads CASSQEVLGGLAYNEQFF. The CDR3 coding sequence is TGTGCCAGCAGCCAAGAAGTTTTAGGGGGACTCGCCTACAATGAGCAGTTCTTC.